This T cell receptor beta chain was observed in a study of shared clonotypes between healthy human individuals. On the study more broadly: Aged between 18 and 49, the donors were a couple of women and a few men. Whole-study results and caveats: Unshared clonotypes carried lower generation probabilities than those common to all four donors.

Assay used: immunoSEQ multiplex PCR; TCRdb lists only in-frame clones, some missing. The sample holds 2,500,000 or so clones; approximately 94% are singletons and the top ten take approximately 0.37%. With regard to this clone: Its antigen is not identified.

The CDR3 contains 15 residues. From germline, CDR1 is ENHRY and CDR2 SYGVKD. V dropped 10 bases and J dropped 0 bases, with 17 bases sitting between them. The chain has TRBV10-3 and TRBJ2-3; D is ambiguous. The sample taken for sequencing was naive CD4+ T cells from PBMCs. Subset of the sample: CD45RA+ positively selected. This TCR derives from a man between 18 and 35 years old in good health. Some clones in this sample may be carry-over from other donors' samples. The CDR3 reads CATRPAGPSTDTQYF. The CDR3 DNA follows: TGTGCCACCCGGCCTGCCGGCCCAAGCACAGATACGCAGTATTTT.